This T cell receptor (beta chain) was sequenced in a study of blood T cell repertoires in COVID-19. This clone was detected only a few times. Using immunoSEQ multiplex PCR, the repertoire was profiled, and TCRdb retains in-frame clones only, with some absent. The sample has approximately 150,000 clones, 80% to 90% seen once. The TCR originated in a man aged 65-85 years with acute or convalescent COVID-19. Sequenced input: peripheral blood.

The CDR3 DNA sequence: TGTGCCACCAGCAGAGAGGGGGAGGTCTCCTACAATGAGCAGTTCTTC. Translating gives CATSREGEVSYNEQFF. The chain combines TRBV15 with TRBJ2-1; D is possibly TRBD2 (6 bases). The germline V gene encodes CDR1 LNHNV and CDR2 YYDKDF (reference sequence). CDR3 size: 16 residues. V gave up 0 bases and J gave up 0 bases, with 9 bases separating them.